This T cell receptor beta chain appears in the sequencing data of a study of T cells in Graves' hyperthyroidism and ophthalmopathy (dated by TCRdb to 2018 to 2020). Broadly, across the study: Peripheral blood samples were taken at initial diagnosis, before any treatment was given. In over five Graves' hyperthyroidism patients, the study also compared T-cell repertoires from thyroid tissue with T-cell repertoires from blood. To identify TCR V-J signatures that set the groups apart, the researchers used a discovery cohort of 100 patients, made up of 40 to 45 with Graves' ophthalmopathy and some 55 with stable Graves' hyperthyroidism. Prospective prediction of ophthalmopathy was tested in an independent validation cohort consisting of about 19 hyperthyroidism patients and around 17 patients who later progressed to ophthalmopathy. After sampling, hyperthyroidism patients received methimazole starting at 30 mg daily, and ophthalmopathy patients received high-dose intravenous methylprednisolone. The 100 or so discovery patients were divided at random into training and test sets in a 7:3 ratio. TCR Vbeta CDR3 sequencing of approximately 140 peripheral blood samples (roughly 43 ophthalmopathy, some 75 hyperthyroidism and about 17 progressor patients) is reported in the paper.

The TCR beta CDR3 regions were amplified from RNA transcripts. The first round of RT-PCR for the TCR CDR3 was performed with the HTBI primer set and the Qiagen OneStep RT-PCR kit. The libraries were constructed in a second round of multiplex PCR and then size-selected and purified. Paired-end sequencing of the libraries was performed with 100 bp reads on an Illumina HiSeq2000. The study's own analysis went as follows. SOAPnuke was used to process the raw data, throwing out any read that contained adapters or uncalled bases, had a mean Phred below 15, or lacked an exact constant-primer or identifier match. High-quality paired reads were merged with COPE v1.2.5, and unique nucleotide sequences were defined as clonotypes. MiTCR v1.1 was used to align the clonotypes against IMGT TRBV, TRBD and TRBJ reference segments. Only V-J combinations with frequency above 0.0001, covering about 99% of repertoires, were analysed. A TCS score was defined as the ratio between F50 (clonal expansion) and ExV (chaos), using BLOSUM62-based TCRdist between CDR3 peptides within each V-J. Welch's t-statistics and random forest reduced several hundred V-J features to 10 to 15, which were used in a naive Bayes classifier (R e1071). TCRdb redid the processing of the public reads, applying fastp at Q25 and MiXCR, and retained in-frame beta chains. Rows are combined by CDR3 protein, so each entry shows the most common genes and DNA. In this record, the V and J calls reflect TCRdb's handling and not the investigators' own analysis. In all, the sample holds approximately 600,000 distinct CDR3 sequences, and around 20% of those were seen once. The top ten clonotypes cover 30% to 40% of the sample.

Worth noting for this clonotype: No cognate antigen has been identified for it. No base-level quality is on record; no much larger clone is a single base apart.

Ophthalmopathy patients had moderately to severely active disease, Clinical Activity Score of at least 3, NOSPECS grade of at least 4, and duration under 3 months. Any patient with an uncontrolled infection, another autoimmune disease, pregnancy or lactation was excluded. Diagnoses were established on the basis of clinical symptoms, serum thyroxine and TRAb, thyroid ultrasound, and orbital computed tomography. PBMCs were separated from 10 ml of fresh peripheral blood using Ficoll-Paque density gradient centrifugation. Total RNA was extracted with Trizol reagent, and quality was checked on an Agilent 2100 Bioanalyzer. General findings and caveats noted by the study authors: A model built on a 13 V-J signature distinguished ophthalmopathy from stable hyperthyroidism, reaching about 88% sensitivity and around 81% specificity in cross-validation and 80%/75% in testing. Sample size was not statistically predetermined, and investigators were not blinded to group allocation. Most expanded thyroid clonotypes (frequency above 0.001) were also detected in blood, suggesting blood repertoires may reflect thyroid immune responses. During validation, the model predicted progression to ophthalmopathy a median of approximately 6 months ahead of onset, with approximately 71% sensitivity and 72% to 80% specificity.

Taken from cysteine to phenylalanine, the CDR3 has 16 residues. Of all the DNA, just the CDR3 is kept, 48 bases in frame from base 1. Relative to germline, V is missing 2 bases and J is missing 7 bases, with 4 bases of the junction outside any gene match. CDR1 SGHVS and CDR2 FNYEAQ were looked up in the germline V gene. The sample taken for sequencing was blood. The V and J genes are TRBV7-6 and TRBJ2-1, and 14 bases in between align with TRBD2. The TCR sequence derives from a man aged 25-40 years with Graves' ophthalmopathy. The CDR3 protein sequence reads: CASSLQRLAGGNEQFF. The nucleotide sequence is TGTGCCAGCAGCTTACAAAGACTAGCGGGAGGGAATGAGCAGTTCTTC.